The present T cell receptor beta chain was sequenced within a study of blood T cell repertoires in COVID-19 (dated by TCRdb to 2019 to 2021). For context, the study as a whole: Samples from collaborators originated in the United States, Italy and Spain and spanned both the acute and convalescent phases of COVID-19. The prospective study material was composed of cDNA or gDNA derived from T cells, B-cell-depleted T cells, or PBMCs. Deeply sampled blood TCRbeta repertoires from subjects exposed to, actively infected with, or recovered from COVID-19 were included in the dataset. A freely available public database, intended as a resource for researchers studying the immune response to SARS-CoV-2, is where the repertoires were released. Samples were obtained from the ongoing ImmuneRACE study (first 160 participants) and from roughly 1,300 subjects provided by 6 global collaborators. The sample metadata nearly always contained a de-identified subject ID, COVID-19 status, age in years and sex. HLA class I and class II types, where available, came from metadata supplied by the sample provider rather than from assay-based typing.

The collaborating institutions used their own protocols to collect whole blood in K2EDTA tubes. For TCRbeta analysis, collaborator samples were shipped as frozen whole blood, as isolated PBMCs, or as DNA extracted from either sample type. A remark on this clone: Its antigen specificity is not known. Within one base of it there is no much larger clone, and no base qualities were kept.

Results and caveats for the whole study, not just this receptor: The amount of clinical and demographic metadata varied by source and participant and was provided uncurated.

V has 5 bases trimmed and J has 5 bases trimmed; junction bases matching no gene number 13. From cysteine to phenylalanine, the CDR3 is 16 amino acids long. Solely the CDR3 DNA is kept, with 48 bases framed from the first base. Via the germline V gene, CDR1 is MDHEN and CDR2 SYDVKM. TCRbeta CDR3 regions were amplified from genomic DNA using the immunoSEQ Assay, a bias-controlled multiplex PCR. As for the authors' bioinformatics: The number of nucleated cells in each sample was estimated from the amplification of reference gene primers within the assay. To quantify the absolute abundance of each unique TCRbeta CDR3 rearrangement, sequence reads were collapsed and filtered. For each sample, productive Simpson clonality was calculated as the square root of Simpson's diversity index over productive rearrangements. What TCRdb holds here is the immuneACCESS table cut down to in-frame rearrangements. Part of the clones is not present; checked against another copy, under half of the missing clones reflect an unresolved V gene, and the others are unexplained. For V, J and clone size, that table is used; D and trimming come from the DNA. This sample comprises approximately 210,000 clones, approximately 87% of them detected only once. The leading ten clones occupy around 2.6% of the sample.

The sequencing input was peripheral blood. The sequence derives from a woman aged 65 to 85 with active or convalescent COVID-19. In this chain, TRBV28 is recombined with TRBJ2-7; the central 9 bases match TRBD1. The sequenced DNA: TGTGCCAGCAGTACTCCCCGGGACAGGGCTTGGGACGAGCAGTACTTC. This sequence encodes CASSTPRDRAWDEQYF.